Listed below are T cell receptor beta chains from one sample, sequenced in a study of cytomegalovirus exposure and HLA in healthy donors. Only in-frame clones appear in the TCRdb table, and some are missing; sequencing was by immunoSEQ multiplex PCR. Among some 110,000 clones listed, roughly three quarters were seen once. What was sequenced was PBMCs. All receptors derive from a woman aged 40 to 50 in good health and CMV-seronegative. CDR3s include the opening cysteine and the closing phenylalanine or tryptophan. A D gene is named only where the DNA matches it firmly. Expanded clones get a size class; other rows say once, few or many, or leave the size out.

j_call	v_call	clone_size	d_call	cdr3_aa	cdr3_nt
TRBJ2-7	TRBV5-1	.	.	CASSRSSSPEDEQYF	TGCGCCAGCAGTCGGTCTTCATCCCCTGAAGACGAGCAGTACTTC
TRBJ2-7	TRBV18	.	.	CASSPGAYEQYF	TGTGCCAGCTCACCCGGGGCCTACGAGCAGTACTTC
TRBJ2-7	TRBV19	.	.	CASSTQGRSYEQYF	TGTGCCAGTAGTACCCAGGGGCGCTCCTACGAGCAGTACTTC
TRBJ2-7	TRBV28	.	TRBD1	CASRSPLGTGGGTYEQYF	TGTGCCAGCAGGTCCCCGTTGGGGACAGGGGGCGGAACCTACGAGCAGTACTTC
TRBJ1-3	TRBV11-2	.	.	CASSHGGNTIYF	TGTGCCAGCAGCCATGGGGGGAACACCATATATTTT
TRBJ1-2	TRBV18	.	TRBD1	CASSPISIAGQNYGYTF	TGTGCCAGCTCACCAATCTCTATAGCGGGACAGAACTATGGCTACACCTTC
TRBJ2-2	TRBV7-2	.	TRBD1	CASSKDRGDTGELFF	TGTGCCAGCAGCAAGGACAGGGGTGATACCGGGGAGCTGTTTTTT
TRBJ1-1	TRBV7-6	.	.	CASSLVAGPNGAFF	TGTGCCAGCAGCTTAGTTGCGGGCCCGAACGGAGCTTTCTTT
TRBJ2-5	TRBV28	once	TRBD1	CASSLWGTESQETQYF	TGTGCCAGCAGTTTATGGGGGACAGAGTCCCAAGAGACCCAGTACTTC
TRBJ2-1	TRBV5-8	.	TRBD2	CASSLLRLADAYNEQFF	TGTGCCAGCAGCTTGTTACGACTAGCGGACGCCTACAATGAGCAGTTCTTC
TRBJ1-5	TRBV6-5	.	.	CASSSGGSRYQPQHF	TGTGCCAGCAGTTCGGGCGGGTCCCGCTATCAGCCCCAGCATTTT
TRBJ2-1	TRBV7-7	.	TRBD2	CASSLMSASGLPSYNEQFF	TGTGCTAGCAGCTTAATGTCGGCTAGCGGGCTCCCCTCCTACAATGAGCAGTTCTTC
TRBJ2-1	TRBV6-4	.	.	CASSLEESNNEQFF	TGTGCCAGCAGTCTGGAGGAATCCAACAATGAGCAGTTCTTC
TRBJ2-1	TRBV19	.	TRBD2	CASSIGTSGRGEQFF	TGTGCCAGTAGTATCGGGACTAGCGGGAGGGGTGAGCAGTTCTTC
TRBJ2-4	TRBV5-6	.	.	CASSLWGELYIQYF	TGTGCCAGCAGCTTGTGGGGCGAGTTGTACATTCAGTACTTC
TRBJ2-7	TRBV19	once	.	CASSKRQSSYEQYF	TGTGCCAGTAGTAAACGACAGTCCTCCTACGAGCAGTACTTC
TRBJ1-1	TRBV30	once	.	CAWSVRGLFRAFF	TGTGCCTGGAGTGTACGTGGGCTTTTCAGGGCTTTCTTT
TRBJ2-7	TRBV28	.	TRBD2	CASAGGSAYEQYF	TGTGCCAGCGCCGGCGGGAGCGCCTACGAGCAGTACTTC
TRBJ2-7	TRBV7-9	.	TRBD1	CASRPSGGQGNEQYF	TGTGCCAGCAGGCCTAGTGGGGGACAGGGGAACGAGCAGTACTTC
TRBJ2-7	TRBV6-6	.	.	CASSPKGDTKQQYF	TGTGCCAGCAGCCCCAAGGGGGACACAAAACAGCAGTACTTC
TRBJ1-3	TRBV19	once	.	CATREGNTIYF	TGTGCCACCAGGGAAGGAAACACCATATATTTT
TRBJ1-2	TRBV6-4	.	TRBD1	CASSPGTGGGYGYTF	TGTGCCAGCAGCCCCGGGACAGGGGGCGGCTATGGCTACACCTTC
TRBJ2-3	TRBV5-1	.	.	CASSPAMVRGTDTQYF	TGCGCCAGCAGCCCCGCAATGGTTCGGGGCACAGATACGCAGTATTTT
TRBJ1-3	TRBV7-9	few	TRBD1	CSSSLEGAVGNTIYF	TGTTCCAGCAGCTTAGAGGGGGCGGTTGGAAACACCATATATTTT
TRBJ2-7	TRBV5-1	.	TRBD2	CASRSLLAGDYEQYF	TGCGCCAGCAGATCCCTACTAGCGGGAGATTACGAGCAGTACTTC
TRBJ1-1	TRBV7-6	.	TRBD1	CASSMRQGVSTEAFF	TGTGCCAGCAGCATGCGACAGGGTGTGTCTACTGAAGCTTTCTTT
TRBJ2-7	TRBV14	.	.	CASSQGQSSSYEQYF	TGTGCCAGCAGCCAAGGACAGAGTAGCTCCTACGAGCAGTACTTC
TRBJ1-5	TRBV4-1	.	.	CASSQGSGYSNQPQHF	TGCGCCAGCAGCCAAGGTTCAGGGTATAGCAATCAGCCCCAGCATTTT